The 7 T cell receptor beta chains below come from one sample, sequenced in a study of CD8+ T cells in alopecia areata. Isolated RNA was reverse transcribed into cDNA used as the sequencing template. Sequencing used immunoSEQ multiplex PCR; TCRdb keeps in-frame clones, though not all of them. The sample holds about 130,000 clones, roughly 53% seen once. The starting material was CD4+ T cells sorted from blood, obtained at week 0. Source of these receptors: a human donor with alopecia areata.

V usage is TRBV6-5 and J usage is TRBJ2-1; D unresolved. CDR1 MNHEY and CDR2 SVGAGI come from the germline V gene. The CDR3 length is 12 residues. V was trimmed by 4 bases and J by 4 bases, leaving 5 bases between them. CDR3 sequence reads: CASSSQYNEQFF. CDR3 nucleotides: TGTGCCAGCAGTTCCCAATACAATGAGCAGTTCTTC.

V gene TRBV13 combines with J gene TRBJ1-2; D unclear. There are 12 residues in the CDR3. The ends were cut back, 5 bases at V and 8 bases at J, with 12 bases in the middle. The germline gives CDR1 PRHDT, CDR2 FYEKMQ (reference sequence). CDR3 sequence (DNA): TGTGCCAGCAGCCCTAAACGAGGGGGCTACACCTTC. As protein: CASSPKRGGYTF.

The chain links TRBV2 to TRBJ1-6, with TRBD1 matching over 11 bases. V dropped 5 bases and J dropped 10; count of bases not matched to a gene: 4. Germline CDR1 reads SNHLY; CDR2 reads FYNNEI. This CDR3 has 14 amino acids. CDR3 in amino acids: CASSRGQGGSPLHF. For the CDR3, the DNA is TGTGCCAGCAGTAGGGGACAGGGGGGATCACCCCTCCACTTT.

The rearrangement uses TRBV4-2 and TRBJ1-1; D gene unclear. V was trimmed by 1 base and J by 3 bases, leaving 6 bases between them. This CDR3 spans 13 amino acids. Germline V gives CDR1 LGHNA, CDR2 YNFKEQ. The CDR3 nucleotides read TGTGCCAGCAGCCAAGCCGAGTACACTGAAGCTTTCTTT. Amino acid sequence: CASSQAEYTEAFF.

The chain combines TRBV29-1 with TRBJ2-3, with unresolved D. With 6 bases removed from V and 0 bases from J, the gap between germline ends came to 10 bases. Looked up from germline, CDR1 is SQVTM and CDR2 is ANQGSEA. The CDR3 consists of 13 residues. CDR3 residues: CSVGISSTDTQYF. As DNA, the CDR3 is TGCAGCGTAGGGATTTCTAGCACAGATACGCAGTATTTT.

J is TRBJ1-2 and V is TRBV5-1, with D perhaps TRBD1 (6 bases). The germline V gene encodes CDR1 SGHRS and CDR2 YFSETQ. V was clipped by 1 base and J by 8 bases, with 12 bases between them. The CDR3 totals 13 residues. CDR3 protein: CASSLRGTDGYTF. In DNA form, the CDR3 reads TGCGCCAGCAGCTTGAGGGGGACCGACGGCTACACCTTC.

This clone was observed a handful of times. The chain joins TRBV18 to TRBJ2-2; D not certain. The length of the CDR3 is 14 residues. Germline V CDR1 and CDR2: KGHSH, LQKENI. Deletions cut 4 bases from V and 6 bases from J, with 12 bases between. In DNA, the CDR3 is TGTGCCAGCTCACGCGAGGTTGCACCCGGGGAGCTGTTTTTT. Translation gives CASSREVAPGELFF.